The 14 T cell receptor beta chains below come from one sample, sequenced in a study of blood T cells in healthy people across ages. The second PCR ran about 6 to 12 cycles with a sample-barcoded 5' primer and J-beta primers. Each CDR3 protein gets one entry after TCRdb re-called the 5' RACE reads with MiXCR. The table has some 1,800,000 distinct CDR3 sequences, 30% to 40% seen once. The sequenced sample consisted of blood. The receptors derive from a human donor in good health.

There are many counts of this clonotype. The chain couples TRBV20-1 to TRBJ2-5; D is perhaps TRBD2 (5 bases). V shed 4 bases and J shed 5 bases, with 11 bases lying between them. Germline loops: CDR1 DFQATT, CDR2 SNEGSKA (reference sequence). The CDR3 covers 12 residues. The CDR3 region has the DNA TGCAGTGCTACCCGGGGTATCGAGACCCAGTACTTC. This sequence encodes CSATRGIETQYF.

The chain links TRBV6-5 to TRBJ1-1; TRBD1 matches 8 bases. The CDR3 totals 14 residues. V lost 3 bases, J lost 10 bases, and 10 bases stayed unmatched. CDR1 and CDR2 from the germline V gene are MNHEY and SVGAGI. The CDR3 here is CASSYGQGSGGAFF. DNA of the CDR3: TGTGCCAGCAGTTATGGACAGGGATCAGGAGGAGCTTTCTTT.

This chain connects TRBV7-2 to TRBJ2-1, with D possibly TRBD1 on 6 matching bases. The V end was cut by 6 bases, the J end by 0 bases, with 12 bases between. The CDR3 is 15 amino acids. In germline, CDR1 is SGHTA, CDR2 FQGNSA. CDR3 in DNA: TGTGCCAGCAGGACAACAGGGATCTCCTACAATGAGCAGTTCTTC. It translates to CASRTTGISYNEQFF.

V gene TRBV5-1 combines with J gene TRBJ1-1; 7 positions agree with TRBD1. V lost 0 bases and J lost 6; bases outside the gene matches: 8. The CDR3 runs 15 residues. CDR1 is SGHRS, CDR2 YFSETQ, per germline. CDR3 protein: CASSLVVSGGSEAFF. The DNA for the CDR3 is TGCGCCAGCAGCTTGGTGGTGTCAGGGGGTTCTGAAGCTTTCTTT.

V gene TRBV5-1 combines with J gene TRBJ1-2; 12 nucleotides align to TRBD1. The CDR3 runs 18 residues. Germline V gives CDR1 SGHRS, CDR2 YFSETQ. Germline trimming cut 4 bases from V and 3 bases from J; bases unmatched to any gene: 13. Here the CDR3 DNA reads TGCGCCAGCAGCCGGACCGGGACAGGGGGCAGGTGGGACTATGGCTACACCTTC. Translation gives CASSRTGTGGRWDYGYTF. Complete variable domain (other parts from reference TRBV5-1 and TRBJ1-2): KAGVTQTPRYLIKTRGQQVTLSCSPISGHRSVSWYQQTPGQGLQFLFEYFSETQRNKGNFPGRFSGRQFSNSRSEMNVSTLELGDSALYLCASSRTGTGGRWDYGYTFGSGTRLTVV.

The chain has TRBV7-2 and TRBJ1-5; D not certain. Trimming removed 1 base from V and 12 bases from J, with 13 bases in between. Germline-derived CDR1 and CDR2 are SGHTA and FQGNSA. The CDR3 consists of 13 residues. CDR3 amino acids: CASSLGLGGFQHF. In nucleotides, the CDR3 is TGTGCCAGCAGCTTAGGTCTTGGAGGGTTCCAGCATTTT. Using reference TRBV7-2 and TRBJ1-5 for the parts outside the CDR3, the full variable domain is GAGVSQSPSNKVTEKGKDVELRCDPISGHTALYWYRQSLGQGLEFLIYFQGNSAPDKSGLPSDRFSAERTGGSVSTLTIQRTQQEDSAVYLCASSLGLGGFQHFGDGTRLSIL.

J is TRBJ1-6 and V is TRBV11-3; D gene uncertain. The CDR3 contains 17 residues. Trimming shortened V by 0 bases and J by 0 bases, and 9 bases separated the two germline ends. The germline V gene has CDR1 SGHNT and CDR2 YENEEA. As DNA, the CDR3 is TGTGCCAGCAGCTTAGAGCAGTTCAGCTCCTATAATTCACCCCTCCACTTT. Translation: CASSLEQFSSYNSPLHF. Variable domain in full (rest from reference TRBV11-3 and TRBJ1-6): EAGVVQSPRYKIIEKKQPVAFWCNPISGHNTLYWYLQNLGQGPELLIRYENEEAVDDSQLPKDRFSAERLKGVDSTLKIQPAELGDSAVYLCASSLEQFSSYNSPLHFGNGTRLTVT.

This clonotype has more than one count but fewer than ten. The V and J genes are TRBV30 and TRBJ1-2; D is unresolved. CDR1 and CDR2 from the germline V gene are GTSNPN and SVGIG (reference sequence). The V end was cut by 5 bases, the J end by 0 bases, with 7 bases between. The CDR3 runs to 12 residues. In DNA form, the CDR3 reads TGTGCCTGGGGCGGGCCTAACTATGGCTACACCTTC. This codes for CAWGGPNYGYTF. Full variable domain (missing parts from reference TRBV30 and TRBJ1-2): SQTIHQWPATLVQPVGSPLSLECTVEGTSNPNLYWYRQAAGRGLQLLFYSVGIGQISSEVPQNLSASRPQDRQFILSSKKLLLSDSGFYLCAWGGPNYGYTFGSGTRLTVV.

As to this clonotype: A junction end diverges from the germline sequence, so it may reflect a read error. The chain has TRBV20-1 and TRBJ2-7; TRBD2 agrees at 8 bases. Germline assignment: CDR1 DFQATT and CDR2 SNEGSKA (reference sequence). CDR3 size: 14 residues. The CDR3 coding sequence is TGCAGTGCTAGTTTAGCGGGGTTCTCCCACGAGCAGTACTTC. It specifies CSASLAGFSHEQYF.

This clonotype was seen ten or more times. The rearrangement links TRBV10-3 to TRBJ1-2; D is unclear. This CDR3 region has 13 residues. CDR1 ENHRY and CDR2 SYGVKD come from the germline V gene. Trimming stripped 8 bases from V and 6 bases from J, with 16 bases between. CDR3 nucleotides: TGTGCCATCTCCCCCGGGAGGGCGGATGGCTACACCTTC. This codes for CAISPGRADGYTF.

V is TRBV7-3 and J is TRBJ2-1; TRBD1 might be the D (6 bases). The germline gives CDR1 SGHTA, CDR2 FQGTGA. Trimming pared 1 base from V and 7 bases from J, leaving 14 bases between. CDR3 length: 15 residues. DNA of the CDR3: TGTGCCAGCAGCTTAAGTACAGGGCCGGGTAATGAGCAGTTCTTC. Translating it yields CASSLSTGPGNEQFF.

The rearrangement joins TRBV5-1 to TRBJ2-6, with D possibly matching TRBD1 (5 bases). CDR3 length equals 17 residues. The V gene lost 5 bases and the J gene lost 0 bases, with 15 bases spanning the gap. In germline, CDR1 is SGHRS, CDR2 YFSETQ. The CDR3 reads CASRPTGLSSGANVLTF. In DNA, the CDR3 is TGCGCCAGCAGGCCCACAGGCTTAAGCTCTGGGGCCAACGTCCTGACTTTC.

The chain recombines TRBV15 with TRBJ2-2, with D unclear. V shed 0 bases and J shed 1 base, with 12 bases lying between them. The CDR3 consists of 17 residues. CDR1 and CDR2 from the germline V gene are LNHNV and YYDKDF (reference sequence). The CDR3 spells CATSRDLSSLNTGELFF. The DNA for the CDR3 is TGTGCCACCAGCAGAGATCTCTCGAGCCTGAACACCGGGGAGCTGTTTTTT.

This clonotype was seen a handful of times. The chain uses TRBV20-1 and TRBJ2-7; D is unclear. V was trimmed by 0 bases and J by 6 bases, leaving 6 bases between them. This CDR3 is 11 amino acids long. Looked up from germline, CDR1 is DFQATT and CDR2 is SNEGSKA (reference sequence). The CDR3 DNA reads as TGCAGTGCTAGAGATGGGTTCGAGCAGTACTTC. Translated: CSARDGFEQYF.